This T cell receptor beta chain was sequenced for a study of OX40 agonist ivuxolimab in advanced cancers. Study results and limitations: CD8+ T cells were the subset that, on average, had more expanded clones than CD4+.

A note on this clone: Its antigen is not known.

The table came from immunoSEQ multiplex PCR; TCRdb's copy has only in-frame clones and leaves some out. The sample lists 15,000 or so clones; around three quarters were seen once. Germline CDR1 is SGHRS and CDR2 is YFSETQ. V lost 2 bases to trimming and J lost 1 base, with 12 bases between them. The CDR3 is 16 amino acids. J is TRBJ2-2 and V is TRBV5-1; D is undetermined. The TCR was taken from an adult with an advanced solid tumor such as melanoma, head and neck, liver or kidney cancer. Source: CD4+ or CD8+ T cells sorted from blood, taken in a trial of the OX40 agonist ivuxolimab. The CDR3, as DNA: TGCGCCAGCAGCTTTGATCGAGTTGGGAACACCGGGGAGCTGTTTTTT. Translation: CASSFDRVGNTGELFF. The full variable domain, its missing parts supplied by reference TRBV5-1 and TRBJ2-2, is KAGVTQTPRYLIKTRGQQVTLSCSPISGHRSVSWYQQTPGQGLQFLFEYFSETQRNKGNFPGRFSGRQFSNSRSEMNVSTLELGDSALYLCASSFDRVGNTGELFFGEGSRLTVL.